Listed below are T cell receptor beta chains from one sample, sequenced in a study of T cells in Graves' hyperthyroidism and ophthalmopathy. TCRdb called the multiplex PCR reads again in MiXCR, with one record for every CDR3 protein. The sample includes about 740,000 distinct CDR3 sequences, approximately 14% of them seen just once. The specimen sequenced was blood. The receptor source for this set is a woman in her late teens or twenties with Graves' hyperthyroidism. CDR3s include the opening cysteine and the closing phenylalanine or tryptophan.

TRBJ2-3 | TRBV12-3/TRBV12-4 | CASSGATRLWDTQYF
TRBJ1-1 | TRBV19 | CASIRSSSNTEAFF
TRBJ2-4 | TRBV20-1 | CSARPGLAGVADIQYF
TRBJ2-7 | TRBV6-1 | CASTSLVNYEQYF
TRBJ2-5 | TRBV2 | CASSDQSSGIVETQYF
TRBJ2-7 | TRBV30 | CAWSVGLYEQYF
TRBJ1-2 | TRBV7-2 | CASSPLPRDYGYTF
TRBJ2-3 | TRBV7-9 | CASEKGSGTDTQYF
TRBJ2-3 | TRBV10-3 | CAIRGGRGTDTQYF
TRBJ1-5 | TRBV7-9 | CASSLGLGAPQHF
TRBJ2-3 | TRBV2 | CASRRGDTQYF
TRBJ2-7 | TRBV4-1 | CASSQGKGQGSYEQYF
TRBJ1-4 | TRBV13 | CASSTRWGGYNEKLFF
TRBJ2-5 | TRBV19 | CASSSLPGETQYF
TRBJ1-1 | TRBV28 | CASSPSGGPGHTEAFF
TRBJ1-2 | TRBV18 | CASSRTGGVGYTF
TRBJ2-2 | TRBV11-2 | CASSPTNLGTGELFF
TRBJ1-5 | TRBV5-5 | CASSPGQGRQPQHF
TRBJ2-5 | TRBV30 | CAWSAGTRAAETQYF
TRBJ2-7 | TRBV3-1 | CASSHLTSEQYF
TRBJ2-5 | TRBV7-9 | CASSFLAGKEETQYF
TRBJ2-5 | TRBV7-2 | CASSFRRTQETQYF
TRBJ1-2 | TRBV20-1 | CSARAGNYGYTF
TRBJ1-1 | TRBV5-1 | CASSLGSGTLEAFF
TRBJ2-5 | TRBV11-2 | CASSSGQGAWTQYF
TRBJ2-7 | TRBV30 | CAWSPQDRSGSSYEQYF
TRBJ2-1 | TRBV3-1 | CASSQEKGPPRTGKQFF
TRBJ2-6 | TRBV7-8 | CASSATGAGANVLTF
TRBJ2-5 | TRBV30 | CAWRGRRQETQYF
TRBJ2-3 | TRBV28 | CASSFVPSPGHTQYF
TRBJ1-2 | TRBV2 | CASSEDKGGVYGYTF
TRBJ2-2 | TRBV27 | CASRSGTSVGWGTGELFF
TRBJ2-4 | TRBV5-6 | CASSYLSGGAKNIQYF
TRBJ1-5 | TRBV20-1 | CSATSFNQPQHF
TRBJ2-1 | TRBV5-1 | CASSLERTSGRNGEQFF
TRBJ1-5 | TRBV6-1 | CASSPEYSNQPQHF
TRBJ2-7 | TRBV27 | CASSYASSYEQYF
TRBJ1-2 | TRBV5-1 | CASSRGTANGYTF
TRBJ2-1 | TRBV28 | CASSVTGGKFF
TRBJ2-1 | TRBV25-1 | CASSVSLGADEQFF
TRBJ2-7 | TRBV20-1 | CSARDHEQYF
TRBJ2-7 | TRBV10-3 | CAIRETVSSYEQYF
TRBJ2-7 | TRBV12-5 | CASGDGQGCEQYF
TRBJ2-3 | TRBV30 | CAWTLGTSGRTDTQYF
TRBJ2-7 | TRBV12-3/TRBV12-4 | CASSPQGQGEQYF
TRBJ2-2 | TRBV2 | CGTGELFF
TRBJ2-7 | TRBV28 | CASAPLSLSGGTYEQYF
TRBJ2-7 | TRBV7-2 | CASSSRTGGFDEQYF
TRBJ2-7 | TRBV11-2 | CASSTLAGAYEQYF
TRBJ1-5 | TRBV6-1 | CASRGVISNQPQHF
TRBJ2-1 | TRBV30 | CACNRAPRDRVYNEQFF
TRBJ2-7 | TRBV20-1 | CSARPRKGTSYEQYF
TRBJ2-3 | TRBV29-1 | CSVPSQALVIDTQYF
TRBJ1-4 | TRBV28 | CASSGQGASGLSKGLFF